Below, 16 T cell receptor beta chains from the same sample are listed, as sequenced in a study of blood T cells in healthy people across ages. A second PCR of roughly 7 to 11 cycles used a sample-barcoded 5' primer and a J-beta primer mix. TCRdb passed the 5' RACE reads through MiXCR, listing each CDR3 protein once. The table has fewer than 950,000 distinct CDR3 sequences, about 55% seen once; the top ten hold 41%. The sequenced sample consisted of blood. These receptor sequences come from an older man in good health.

This clonotype occurred a few times. This chain links TRBV27 with TRBJ2-3; D might be TRBD1 (6 bases). Deletions cut 4 bases from V and 3 bases from J, with 14 bases between. This CDR3 contains 15 residues. In germline, CDR1 is MNHEY, CDR2 SMNVEV (reference sequence). The CDR3 is CASSSEAGETDTQYF. The CDR3 DNA reads TGTGCCAGCAGTTCTGAGGCAGGGGAGACAGATACGCAGTATTTT.

This clonotype was observed a handful of times. The chain couples TRBV5-1 to TRBJ2-7; TRBD1 aligns across 9 bases. CDR1 and CDR2 (germline): SGHRS, YFSETQ. The CDR3 sequence is 14 residues long. With V trimmed by 5 bases and J by 2 bases, 5 bases remained unmatched. CDR3 loop: CASRPDRGTYEQYF. The CDR3 coding sequence is TGCGCCAGCAGGCCCGACAGGGGGACCTACGAGCAGTACTTC.

This chain links TRBV28 with TRBJ2-6, with unresolved D. CDR3 size: 20 residues. Per the germline V gene, CDR1 is MDHEN and CDR2 is SYDVKM. The germline V and J ends were trimmed by 4 bases and 0 bases, with 22 bases remaining between them. CDR3 loop: CASSSPAFGQRSSGANVLTF. The CDR3 bases are TGTGCCAGCAGTTCCCCCGCGTTCGGTCAGCGCAGCTCTGGGGCCAACGTCCTGACTTTC.

This clonotype was detected only a few times. The chain uses TRBV5-1 and TRBJ1-2; tentatively, D is TRBD1 (5 bases). Per germline, CDR1 SGHRS and CDR2 YFSETQ. Trimming pared 0 bases from V and 0 bases from J, leaving 9 bases between. This CDR3 contains 15 residues. The CDR3 DNA sequence: TGCGCCAGCAGCTTGGAGGGGTCGACTAACTATGGCTACACCTTC. It is translated as CASSLEGSTNYGYTF.

This clonotype was seen only a few times. The V gene is TRBV20-1, the J gene TRBJ2-3; the match to TRBD2 covers 12 bases. The CDR3 totals 14 residues. V was pared by 7 bases and J by 14 bases, with 16 bases of the junction left unmatched. The V gene's germline CDR1 is DFQATT and CDR2 SNEGSKA (reference sequence). The chain's CDR3 is CSVLAGGPGRYAYF. The CDR3 DNA is TGCAGTGTCCTAGCGGGAGGGCCCGGGAGATACGCGTATTTT.

The V call is TRBV2, the J call TRBJ1-2; no firm D call. The V and J ends lost 8 bases and 8 bases respectively, with 12 bases between them. Germline V gene sequence: CDR1 SNHLY, CDR2 FYNNEI. The CDR3 is 11 residues long. The CDR3 DNA is TGTGCCAGCCTAACCTCTAGGGGCTACACCTTC. It encodes CASLTSRGYTF.

The V gene is TRBV5-1, the J gene TRBJ1-6; no clear D gene. The V and J ends lost 0 bases and 7 bases respectively, with 8 bases between them. The CDR3 runs to 14 residues. CDR1 and CDR2 (germline): SGHRS, YFSETQ. CDR3 amino acids: CASSLADMNSPLHF. In DNA form, the CDR3 reads TGCGCCAGCAGCTTGGCAGATATGAATTCACCCCTCCACTTT.

The genes are TRBV28 and TRBJ2-7, with 8 bases identical to TRBD2. The ends lost 4 bases at V and 1 base at J; junction bases unmatched: 9. The length of the CDR3 is 16 residues. Germline CDR1 is MDHEN and CDR2 is SYDVKM. The CDR3 protein is CASSSSRGGMSYEQYF. The CDR3 DNA reads TGTGCCAGCAGTTCCTCCCGGGGGGGGATGTCCTACGAGCAGTACTTC.

V usage is TRBV3-1 and J usage is TRBJ2-1; 8 nucleotides agree with TRBD2. V lost 1 base and J lost 9; bases outside the gene matches: 8. This CDR3 has 15 residues. The germline V gene has CDR1 LGHDT and CDR2 YNNKEL (reference sequence). The DNA of the CDR3 is TGTGCCAGCAGCCAAGGGCGAGCGGGAGATCTTGAGCAGTTCTTC. Amino acids: CASSQGRAGDLEQFF.

The rearrangement uses TRBV27 and TRBJ2-1; 9 bases are shared with TRBD1. Germline V gene sequence: CDR1 MNHEY, CDR2 SMNVEV (reference sequence). The V segment lost 5 bases and the J segment 7 bases; nucleotides outside the gene matches: 12. The length of the CDR3 is 16 residues. The DNA of the CDR3 is TGTGCCAGCAGTCCTCCGGGACAGGGACCGCGGAATGAGCAGTTCTTC. Amino acid sequence: CASSPPGQGPRNEQFF.

J is TRBJ2-4 and V is TRBV25-1; a possible D gene is TRBD1 (5 bases). TRBJ2-7 matches the DNA end more closely, so the J call is doubtful. CDR1 MGHDK and CDR2 SYGVNS come from the germline V gene. This CDR3 comprises 11 residues. As DNA, the CDR3 is TGTGCCAGCCAAGGGGATATCGAGCAGTACTTC. Residues: CASQGDIEQYF.

This clonotype was counted a few times. The rearrangement joins TRBV9 to TRBJ2-1, with D perhaps being TRBD1 or TRBD2 (5 bases each). V gave up 0 bases and J gave up 8 bases, with 15 bases separating them. This CDR3 comprises 15 residues. CDR1 and CDR2 (germline): SGDLS, YYNGEE. The CDR3 DNA is TGTGCCAGCAGCGTAGCGCCGGGACCTAGCTATGAGCAGTTCTTC. This gives the protein CASSVAPGPSYEQFF.

The genes are TRBV7-9 and TRBJ2-1; the D gene is possibly TRBD2 (7 bases). V lost 7 bases to trimming and J lost 14 bases, with 15 bases between them. The CDR3 consists of 11 residues. Germline CDR1 SEHNR, CDR2 FQNEAQ (reference sequence). The CDR3 loop reads CASTEGEGEFF. In DNA form, the CDR3 reads TGTGCCAGCACCGAGGGGGAGGGGGAGTTCTTC. Drawing the rest from reference TRBV7-9 and TRBJ2-1, the complete variable domain is DTGVSQNPRHKITKRGQNVTFRCDPISEHNRLYWYRQTLGQGPEFLTYFQNEAQLEKSRLLSDRFSAERPKGSFSTLEIQRTEQGDSAMYLCASTEGEGEFFGPGTRLTVL.

J is TRBJ1-4 and V is TRBV12-3 or TRBV12-4; TRBD1 matches 12 bases. J was trimmed by 8 bases and V by 6 bases; bases with no gene match: 10. The CDR3 loop spans 16 amino acids. The CDR3 reads CASRTGTGGAREKLFF. CDR3 nucleotide sequence: TGTGCCAGCAGGACCGGGACAGGGGGCGCGAGGGAAAAACTGTTTTTT.

The chain employs TRBV6-6 and TRBJ2-4, with D maybe TRBD2 (5 bases). Trimming shortened V by 2 bases and J by 7 bases, and 12 bases separated the two germline ends. This CDR3 has 14 amino acids. Germline CDR1 is MNHNY and CDR2 is SVGAGI (reference sequence). The CDR3 reads CASSYVRAWNIQYF. In DNA, the CDR3 is TGTGCCAGCAGTTACGTGAGGGCGTGGAACATTCAGTACTTC.

The chain uses TRBV7-2 and TRBJ2-3; D is perhaps TRBD1 or TRBD2 (5 bases each). V dropped 2 bases and J dropped 5 bases, with 14 bases sitting between them. The CDR3 is 15 amino acids. The V gene's germline CDR1 is SGHTA and CDR2 FQGNSA. In nucleotides, the CDR3 is TGTGCCAGCAGCTTACCTATCGGGACGGAAGATACGCAGTATTTT. It translates to CASSLPIGTEDTQYF.